The rows below give T cell receptor beta chains drawn from one sample of a study of T-cell reconstitution after alpha-beta-depleted transplantation in children. From the PCR reads, TCRdb called clonotypes with MiXCR, one entry per CDR3 protein. The table lists fewer than 700,000 distinct CDR3 sequences, 13% of them singletons. This sample comprised PBMCs, mostly from graft donor cells, obtained 360 days after TCRalphabeta/CD19-depleted stem cell transplant. The receptors were sampled from a male patient between 5 and 17 years old who had a stem cell transplant for acute myeloid leukemia, so the T cells may come from the graft donor. CDR3s include the opening cysteine and the closing phenylalanine or tryptophan. The D gene is left open where the match is weak. Clone size appears in some rows only: once, few, many, or a class for an expanded clone.

J: TRBJ1-5; D: NA; V: TRBV30; size: NA; CDR3: CAWRGDPNQPQHF; DNA: TGTGCCTGGAGGGGGGACCCCAATCAGCCCCAGCATTTT
J: TRBJ2-1; D: NA; V: TRBV20-1; size: NA; CDR3: CSASGYLSYNEQFF; DNA: TGCAGTGCTAGTGGCTATCTCTCCTACAATGAGCAGTTCTTC
J: TRBJ1-2; D: NA; V: TRBV20-1; size: NA; CDR3: CSAIHSLPGGDTFNYGYTF; DNA: TGCAGTGCTATCCACAGTCTCCCGGGCGGGGACACCTTTAACTATGGCTACACCTTC
J: TRBJ1-4; D: TRBD1; V: TRBV7-2; size: many; CDR3: CASSSGRGFGKLFF; DNA: TGTGCCAGCAGCTCGGGCAGGGGGTTTGGAAAACTGTTTTTT
J: TRBJ2-5; D: NA; V: TRBV4-3; size: many; CDR3: CASSQGTQTANQETQYF; DNA: TGCGCCAGCAGCCAAGGAACCCAGACAGCCAACCAAGAGACCCAGTACTTC
J: TRBJ2-1; D: NA; V: TRBV14; size: few; CDR3: CASSRGTIPINEQFF; DNA: TGTGCCAGCAGCCGTGGGACAATCCCAATCAATGAGCAGTTCTTC
J: TRBJ2-1; D: TRBD2; V: TRBV30; size: NA; CDR3: CARSSGRASYNEQFF; DNA: TGTGCAAGGAGTAGCGGGAGGGCCTCCTACAATGAGCAGTTCTTC
J: TRBJ2-3; D: NA; V: TRBV7-7; size: few; CDR3: CASSLALGGTDTQYF; DNA: TGTGCTAGCAGCTTAGCGCTCGGGGGCACAGATACGCAGTATTTT
J: TRBJ1-1; D: NA; V: TRBV12-3/TRBV12-4; size: NA; CDR3: CASSPRTKLTEAFF; DNA: TGTGCCAGCAGTCCTCGGACCAAACTCACTGAAGCTTTCTTT
J: TRBJ2-2; D: NA; V: TRBV3-1; size: few; CDR3: CASRTSPDSGNTGELFF; DNA: TGTGCCAGCAGAACCTCCCCGGACTCGGGGAACACCGGGGAGCTGTTTTTT
J: TRBJ2-7; D: NA; V: TRBV9; size: NA; CDR3: CASSVDPTSRLYEQYF; DNA: TGTGCCAGCAGCGTAGACCCGACCAGTCGACTATATGAGCAGTACTTC
J: TRBJ2-5; D: NA; V: TRBV5-1; size: NA; CDR3: CASSLSPSNLQETQYF; DNA: TGCGCCAGCAGCCTGTCGCCCAGTAACCTGCAAGAGACCCAGTACTTC
J: TRBJ2-3; D: TRBD2; V: TRBV2; size: NA; CDR3: CASYTSGRKGGTDTQYF; DNA: TGTGCCAGCTATACTAGCGGACGAAAGGGGGGGACAGATACGCAGTATTTT
J: TRBJ2-7; D: NA; V: TRBV18; size: NA; CDR3: CASSPTQRYEQYF; DNA: TGTGCCAGCTCACCCACCCAGCGCTACGAGCAGTACTTC
J: TRBJ2-7; D: NA; V: TRBV27; size: many; CDR3: CASSLGEARYEQYF; DNA: TGTGCCAGCAGTTTAGGGGAGGCCCGCTACGAGCAGTACTTC
J: TRBJ2-3; D: NA; V: TRBV4-2; size: NA; CDR3: CATGTGFTDTQYF; DNA: TGTGCCACTGGGACTGGATTCACAGATACGCAGTATTTT
J: TRBJ2-2; D: TRBD2; V: TRBV11-2; size: NA; CDR3: CASSSLRLAGGPTGELFF; DNA: TGTGCCAGCAGCTCCCTGAGATTAGCGGGAGGGCCGACCGGGGAGCTGTTTTTT
J: TRBJ1-5; D: TRBD1; V: TRBV2; size: NA; CDR3: CASTRRMAGTGSQPQHF; DNA: TGTGCCAGCACCCGACGAATGGCCGGGACAGGTAGTCAGCCCCAGCATTTT
J: TRBJ2-7; D: NA; V: TRBV7-8; size: many; CDR3: CASSRQVSSYEQYF; DNA: TGTGCCAGCAGCCGACAGGTCAGCTCCTACGAGCAGTACTTC
J: TRBJ2-1; D: TRBD2; V: TRBV11-1; size: NA; CDR3: CASSRRGTSRNSYNEQFF; DNA: TGTGCCAGCAGCCGCCGTGGGACTAGCAGAAACTCCTACAATGAGCAGTTCTTC
J: TRBJ2-1; D: NA; V: TRBV5-6; size: many; CDR3: CASSFGTVNNEQFF; DNA: TGTGCCAGCAGCTTTGGTACGGTAAACAATGAGCAGTTCTTC
J: TRBJ2-3; D: NA; V: TRBV28; size: NA; CDR3: CASSLLSFLSTDTQYF; DNA: TGTGCCAGCAGTTTACTCAGTTTCCTTAGCACAGATACGCAGTATTTT
J: TRBJ2-7; D: NA; V: TRBV27; size: many; CDR3: CASSTLGDFYYEQYF; DNA: TGTGCCAGCAGTACCCTGGGGGATTTCTACTACGAGCAGTACTTC
J: TRBJ1-2; D: NA; V: TRBV9; size: NA; CDR3: CASSVEGDEDYGYTF; DNA: TGTGCCAGCAGCGTAGAAGGCGACGAAGATTATGGCTACACCTTC
J: TRBJ2-7; D: NA; V: TRBV24-1; size: NA; CDR3: CATSDHRAPGYEQYF; DNA: TGTGCCACCAGTGATCACAGGGCGCCAGGCTACGAGCAGTACTTC
J: TRBJ1-5; D: TRBD1; V: TRBV20-1; size: NA; CDR3: CSARDVDRESLWLSNQPQHF; DNA: TGCAGTGCTAGAGACGTCGACAGGGAATCCTTGTGGCTTAGCAATCAGCCCCAGCATTTT
J: TRBJ2-5; D: TRBD2; V: TRBV12-5; size: many; CDR3: CASGQAGTSGIQETQYF; DNA: TGTGCTAGTGGCCAAGCCGGGACTAGCGGGATCCAAGAGACCCAGTACTTC
J: TRBJ1-2; D: NA; V: TRBV9; size: many; CDR3: CASSPYGYTF; DNA: TGTGCCAGCAGCCCCTATGGCTACACCTTC
J: TRBJ2-7; D: NA; V: TRBV7-2; size: NA; CDR3: CASSLGPGEASYEQYF; DNA: TGTGCCAGCAGCTTAGGCCCGGGGGAGGCCTCCTACGAGCAGTACTTC
J: TRBJ2-7; D: TRBD1; V: TRBV12-3/TRBV12-4; size: many; CDR3: CAISMWQGASYEQYF; DNA: TGTGCCATATCGATGTGGCAGGGGGCTTCCTACGAGCAGTACTTC
J: TRBJ2-6; D: NA; V: TRBV18; size: NA; CDR3: CASSPPVPGANVLTF; DNA: TGTGCCAGCTCACCACCGGTACCTGGGGCCAACGTCCTGACTTTC
J: TRBJ2-5; D: NA; V: TRBV29-1; size: NA; CDR3: CSDSTAAGETQYF; DNA: TGCAGCGACTCCACGGCAGCCGGCGAGACCCAGTACTTC
J: TRBJ1-2; D: NA; V: TRBV7-8; size: few; CDR3: CASSLEWTPTNYGYTF; DNA: TGTGCCAGCAGCTTAGAGTGGACACCAACTAACTATGGCTACACCTTC
J: TRBJ2-2; D: NA; V: TRBV4-1; size: NA; CDR3: CASSQDLAGANTGELFF; DNA: TGCGCCAGCAGCCAAGATCTAGCAGGAGCGAACACCGGGGAGCTGTTTTTT
J: TRBJ2-5; D: TRBD2; V: TRBV27; size: many; CDR3: CASNSLRATSGRYQETQYF; DNA: TGTGCCAGCAACTCTCTGCGGGCGACTAGCGGGAGATACCAAGAGACCCAGTACTTC
J: TRBJ2-7; D: NA; V: TRBV6-1; size: many; CDR3: CASSEGLGAFYEQYF; DNA: TGTGCCAGCAGCGAGGGCCTGGGGGCTTTCTACGAGCAGTACTTC
J: TRBJ2-2; D: TRBD2; V: TRBV15; size: few; CDR3: CATSRLAGLAGSGELFF; DNA: TGTGCCACCAGCAGACTTGCGGGACTAGCGGGTTCCGGGGAGCTGTTTTTT
J: TRBJ2-1; D: TRBD2; V: TRBV2; size: NA; CDR3: CASRGQLAGGLYNEQFF; DNA: TGTGCCAGCAGGGGTCAACTAGCGGGAGGGCTCTACAATGAGCAGTTCTTC
J: TRBJ2-1; D: TRBD2; V: TRBV7-3; size: few; CDR3: CASSPQLAGTYNEQFF; DNA: TGTGCCAGCAGCCCGCAACTAGCGGGAACCTACAATGAGCAGTTCTTC
J: TRBJ2-5; D: NA; V: TRBV28; size: few; CDR3: CASRRSPFKETQYF; DNA: TGTGCCAGCAGAAGGAGTCCCTTTAAAGAGACCCAGTACTTC
J: TRBJ2-5; D: NA; V: TRBV9; size: once; CDR3: CASSQGGLAVPTQYF; DNA: TGTGCCAGCAGCCAAGGGGGGCTAGCGGTCCCTACCCAGTACTTC
J: TRBJ1-3; D: TRBD1; V: TRBV28; size: NA; CDR3: CASSPGQISGNTIYF; DNA: TGTGCCAGCAGCCCGGGACAGATATCAGGAAACACCATATATTTT
J: TRBJ2-3; D: NA; V: TRBV20-1; size: NA; CDR3: CSARGESTDTQYF; DNA: TGCAGTGCTAGGGGGGAGAGCACAGATACGCAGTATTTT
J: TRBJ2-7; D: NA; V: TRBV28; size: many; CDR3: CASSPWGEAYYEQYF; DNA: TGTGCCAGCAGTCCCTGGGGGGAGGCCTACTACGAGCAGTACTTC
J: TRBJ1-1; D: NA; V: TRBV20-1; size: NA; CDR3: CSAGQMNTEAFF; DNA: TGCAGTGCTGGACAGATGAACACTGAAGCTTTCTTT
J: TRBJ2-3; D: NA; V: TRBV6-2/TRBV6-3; size: few; CDR3: CASSSRRPVGTDTQYF; DNA: TGTGCCAGCAGCTCTAGGAGGCCAGTGGGCACAGATACGCAGTATTTT
J: TRBJ2-3; D: TRBD2; V: TRBV7-6; size: NA; CDR3: CASSRLPSGRTDTQYF; DNA: TGTGCCAGCAGTCGACTACCTAGCGGGAGAACAGATACGCAGTATTTT
J: TRBJ2-3; D: TRBD2; V: TRBV12-3/TRBV12-4; size: few; CDR3: CASSLKDITSGRFYF; DNA: TGTGCCAGCAGTCTCAAAGATATCACTAGCGGGAGGTTCTATTTT
J: TRBJ2-1; D: NA; V: TRBV5-1; size: NA; CDR3: CASSLAETRTNYNEQFF; DNA: TGCGCCAGCAGCTTGGCGGAGACTAGGACGAACTACAATGAGCAGTTCTTC
J: TRBJ2-5; D: TRBD1; V: TRBV5-1; size: few; CDR3: CASSLDGTAQETQYF; DNA: TGCGCCAGCAGCTTGGATGGGACAGCACAAGAGACCCAGTACTTC
J: TRBJ1-6; D: NA; V: TRBV25-1; size: NA; CDR3: CASSDLRRFSFSPLHF; DNA: TGTGCCAGCAGTGACCTCAGGCGTTTTTCCTTCTCACCCCTCCACTTT
J: TRBJ2-3; D: TRBD2; V: TRBV20-1; size: many; CDR3: CSALVAGAPDTQYF; DNA: TGCAGTGCTCTCGTTGCGGGAGCCCCAGATACGCAGTATTTT
J: TRBJ2-3; D: NA; V: TRBV27; size: few; CDR3: CASLRFAVTDTQYF; DNA: TGTGCCAGCCTCCGATTTGCGGTCACAGATACGCAGTATTTT